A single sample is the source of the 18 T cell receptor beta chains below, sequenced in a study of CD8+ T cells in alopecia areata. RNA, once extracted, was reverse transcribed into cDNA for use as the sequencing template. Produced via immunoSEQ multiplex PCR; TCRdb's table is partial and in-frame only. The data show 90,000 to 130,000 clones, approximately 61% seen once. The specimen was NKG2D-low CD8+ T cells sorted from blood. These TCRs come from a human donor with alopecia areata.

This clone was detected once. For the CDR3, the DNA is TGTGCCAGCAGTCAGGGACTACCTAATGAGCAGTTCTTC. Protein sequence: CASSQGLPNEQFF. The J gene is TRBJ2-1, the V gene TRBV27; 7 bases align to TRBD2. The junction had 5 bases not matched to a gene; V was cut back by 5 bases and J by 7 bases. From germline, CDR1 is MNHEY and CDR2 SMNVEV (reference sequence). CDR3 size: 13 residues.

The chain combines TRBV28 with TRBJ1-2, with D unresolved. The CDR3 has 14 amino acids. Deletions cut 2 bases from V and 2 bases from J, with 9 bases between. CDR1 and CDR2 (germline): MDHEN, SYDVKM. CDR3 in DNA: TGTGCCAGCAGTTTAGGTTTACTAAACTATGGCTACACCTTC. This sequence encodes CASSLGLLNYGYTF.

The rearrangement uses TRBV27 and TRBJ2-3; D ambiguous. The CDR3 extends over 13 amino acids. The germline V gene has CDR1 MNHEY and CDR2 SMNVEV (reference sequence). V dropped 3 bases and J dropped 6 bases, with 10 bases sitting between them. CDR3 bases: TGTGCCAGCAGTTTTCGAGGCCGCGATACGCAGTATTTT. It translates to CASSFRGRDTQYF.

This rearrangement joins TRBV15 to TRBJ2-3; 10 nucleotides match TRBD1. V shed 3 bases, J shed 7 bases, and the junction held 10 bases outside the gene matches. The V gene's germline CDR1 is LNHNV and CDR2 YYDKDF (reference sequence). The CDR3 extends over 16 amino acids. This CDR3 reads CATSRIGGTGENTQYF. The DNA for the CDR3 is TGTGCCACCAGCAGGATAGGTGGGACAGGGGAAAATACGCAGTATTTT. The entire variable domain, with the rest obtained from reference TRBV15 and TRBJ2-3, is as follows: DAMVIQNPRYQVTQFGKPVTLSCSQTLNHNVMYWYQQKSSQAPKLLFHYYDKDFNNEADTPDNFQSRRPNTSFCFLDIRSPGLGDTAMYLCATSRIGGTGENTQYFGPGTRLTVL.

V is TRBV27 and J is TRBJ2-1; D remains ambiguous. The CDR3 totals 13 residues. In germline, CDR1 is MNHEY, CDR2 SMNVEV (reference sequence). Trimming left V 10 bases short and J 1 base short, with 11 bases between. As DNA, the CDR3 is TGTGCCACCAACTCGGGTTCCTACAATGAGCAGTTCTTC. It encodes CATNSGSYNEQFF.

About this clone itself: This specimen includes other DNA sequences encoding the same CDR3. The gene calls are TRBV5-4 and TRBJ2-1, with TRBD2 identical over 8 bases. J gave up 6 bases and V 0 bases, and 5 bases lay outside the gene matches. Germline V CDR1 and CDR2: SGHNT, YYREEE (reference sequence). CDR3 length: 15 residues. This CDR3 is CASSLGLAGGNEQFF. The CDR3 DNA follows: TGTGCCAGCAGCTTGGGGCTAGCGGGCGGCAATGAGCAGTTCTTC.

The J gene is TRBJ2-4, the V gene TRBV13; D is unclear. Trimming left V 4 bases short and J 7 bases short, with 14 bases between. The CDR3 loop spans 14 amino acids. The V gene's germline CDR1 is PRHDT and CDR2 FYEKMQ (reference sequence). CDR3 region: CASSSPPDGNIQYF. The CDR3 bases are TGTGCCAGCAGCTCCCCTCCTGATGGGAACATTCAGTACTTC.

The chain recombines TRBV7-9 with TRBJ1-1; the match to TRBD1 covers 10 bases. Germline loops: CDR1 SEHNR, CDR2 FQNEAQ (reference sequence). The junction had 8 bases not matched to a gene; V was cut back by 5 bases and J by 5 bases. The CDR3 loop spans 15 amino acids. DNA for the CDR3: TGTGCCAGCAGCACAGCCGGGACAGGGGATACTGAAGCTTTCTTT. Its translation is CASSTAGTGDTEAFF.

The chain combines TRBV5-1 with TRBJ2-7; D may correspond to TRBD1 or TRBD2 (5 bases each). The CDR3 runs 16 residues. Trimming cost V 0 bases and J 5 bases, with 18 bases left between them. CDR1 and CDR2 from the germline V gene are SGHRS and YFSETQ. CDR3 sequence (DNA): TGCGCCAGCAGCTTGGTCGGGCACCTGAGGGGCGACGAGCAGTACTTC. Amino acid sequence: CASSLVGHLRGDEQYF.

CDR3 bases: TGTGCCAGCAGCCTGTACGACAGGGGAGGGGAGACCCAGTACTTC. Protein sequence: CASSLYDRGGETQYF. The V and J genes are TRBV7-3 and TRBJ2-5, with D possibly TRBD1 on 8 matching bases. V lost 5 bases and J lost 5, with 18 bases in between. CDR3 length: 15 amino acids. Germline V CDR1 and CDR2: SGHTA, FQGTGA. The full variable domain, with the rest looked up from reference TRBV7-3 and TRBJ2-5, is GAGVSQTPSNKVTEKGKYVELRCDPISGHTALYWYRQSLGQGPEFLIYFQGTGAADDSGLPNDRFFAVRPEGSVSTLKIQRTERGDSAVYLCASSLYDRGGETQYFGPGTRLLVL.

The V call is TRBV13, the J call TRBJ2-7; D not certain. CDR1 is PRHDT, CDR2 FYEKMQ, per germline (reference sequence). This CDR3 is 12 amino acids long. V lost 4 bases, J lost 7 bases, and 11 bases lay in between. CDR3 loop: CASSSTSKEQYF. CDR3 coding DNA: TGTGCCAGCAGCTCCACCTCCAAGGAGCAGTACTTC.

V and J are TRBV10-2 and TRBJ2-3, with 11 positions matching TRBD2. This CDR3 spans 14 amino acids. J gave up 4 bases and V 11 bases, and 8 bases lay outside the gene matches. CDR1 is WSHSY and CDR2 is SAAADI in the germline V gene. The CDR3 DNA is TGCGCCGTGGAAACTAGCGGGAGTTCAGATACGCAGTATTTT. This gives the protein CAVETSGSSDTQYF.

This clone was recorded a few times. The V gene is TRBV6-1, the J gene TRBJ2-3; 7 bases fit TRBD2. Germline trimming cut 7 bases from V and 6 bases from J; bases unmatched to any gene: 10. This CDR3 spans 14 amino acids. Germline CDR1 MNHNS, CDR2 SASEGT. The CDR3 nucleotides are TGTGCCAGCACCATCGGGAGGTGGTTGGATACGCAGTATTTT. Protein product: CASTIGRWLDTQYF.

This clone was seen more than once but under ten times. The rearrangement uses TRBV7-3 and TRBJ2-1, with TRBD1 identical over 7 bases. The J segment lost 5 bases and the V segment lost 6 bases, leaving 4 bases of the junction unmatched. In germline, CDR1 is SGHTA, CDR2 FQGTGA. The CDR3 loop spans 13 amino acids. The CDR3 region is CASRAGTDNEQFF. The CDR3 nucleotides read TGTGCCAGCAGGGCCGGGACAGACAATGAGCAGTTCTTC.

The DNA of the CDR3 is TGTGCCAGCAGTGAAGGGTTCTACGAGCAGTACTTC. Translating gives CASSEGFYEQYF. The rearrangement joins TRBV6-1 to TRBJ2-7; unclear D gene. Germline V gene data show CDR1 as MNHNS and CDR2 as SASEGT. This CDR3 has 12 residues. V was cut by 1 base and J by 3 bases, with 4 bases left in between.

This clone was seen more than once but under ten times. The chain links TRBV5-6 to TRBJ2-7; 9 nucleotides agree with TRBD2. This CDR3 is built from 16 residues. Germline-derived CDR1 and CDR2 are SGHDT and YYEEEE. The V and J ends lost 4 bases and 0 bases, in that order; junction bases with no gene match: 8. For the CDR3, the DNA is TGTGCCAGCAGCCGGAGGAGCGGGAGGTTCTCCTACGAGCAGTACTTC. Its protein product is CASSRRSGRFSYEQYF.

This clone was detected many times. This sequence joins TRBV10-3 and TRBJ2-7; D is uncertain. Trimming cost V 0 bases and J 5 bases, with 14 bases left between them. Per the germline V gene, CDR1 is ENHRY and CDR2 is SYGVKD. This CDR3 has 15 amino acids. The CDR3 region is CAISESRAAPDEQYF. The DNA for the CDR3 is TGTGCCATCAGTGAGTCTCGGGCAGCTCCCGACGAGCAGTACTTC.

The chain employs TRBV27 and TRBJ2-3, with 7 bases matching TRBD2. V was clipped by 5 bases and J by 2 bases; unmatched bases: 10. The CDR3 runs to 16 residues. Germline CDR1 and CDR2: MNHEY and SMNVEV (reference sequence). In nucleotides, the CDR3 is TGTGCCAGCAGTACCCTCCTTGCGGGGGTCACAGATACGCAGTATTTT. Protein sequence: CASSTLLAGVTDTQYF.